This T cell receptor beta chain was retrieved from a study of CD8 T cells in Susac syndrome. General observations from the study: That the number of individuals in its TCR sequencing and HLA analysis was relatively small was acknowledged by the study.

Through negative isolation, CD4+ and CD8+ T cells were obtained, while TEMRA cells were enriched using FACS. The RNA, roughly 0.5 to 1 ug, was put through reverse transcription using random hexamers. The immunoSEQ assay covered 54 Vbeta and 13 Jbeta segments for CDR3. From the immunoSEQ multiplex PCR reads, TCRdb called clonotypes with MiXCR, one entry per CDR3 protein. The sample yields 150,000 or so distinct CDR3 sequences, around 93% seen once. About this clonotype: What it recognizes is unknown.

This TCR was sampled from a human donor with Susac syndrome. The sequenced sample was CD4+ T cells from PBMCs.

Written as DNA, the CDR3 is TGTGCCAGCAGCTTAACCGGGACTAGCGAGCCAGATACGCAGTATTTT. Translation: CASSLTGTSEPDTQYF. This chain connects TRBV7-3 to TRBJ2-3; 10 bases line up with TRBD2. V lost 0 bases to trimming and J lost 4 bases; unmatched junction nucleotides: 4. CDR3 length equals 16 residues. Germline CDR1 SGHTA, CDR2 FQGTGA.